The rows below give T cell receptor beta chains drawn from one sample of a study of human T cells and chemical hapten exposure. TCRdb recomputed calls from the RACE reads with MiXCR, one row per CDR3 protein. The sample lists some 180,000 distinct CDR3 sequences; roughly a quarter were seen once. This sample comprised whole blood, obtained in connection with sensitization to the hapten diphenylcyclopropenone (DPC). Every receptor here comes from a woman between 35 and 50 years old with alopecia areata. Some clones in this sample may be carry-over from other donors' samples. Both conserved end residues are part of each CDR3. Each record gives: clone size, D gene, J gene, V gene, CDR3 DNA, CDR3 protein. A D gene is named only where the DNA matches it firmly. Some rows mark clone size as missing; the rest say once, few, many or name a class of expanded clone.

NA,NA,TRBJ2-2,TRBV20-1,TGCAGTGCGCCGGGGAACACCGGGGAGCTGTTTTTT,CSAPGNTGELFF
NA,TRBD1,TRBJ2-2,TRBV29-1,TGCAGCCCCCACAGGGGGGCCCCGAACACCGGGGAGCTGTTTTTT,CSPHRGAPNTGELFF
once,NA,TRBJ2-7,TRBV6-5,TGTGCCAGCAGTTACTCGGGCGGGACAGCAGCCTACGAGCAGTACTTC,CASSYSGGTAAYEQYF
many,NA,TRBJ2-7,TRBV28,TGTGCCAGCCTAAACCGGGACACTGCCTACGAGCAGTACTTC,CASLNRDTAYEQYF
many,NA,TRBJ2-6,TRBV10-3,TGTGCCATCAGCAGCGGTAGGGTCTCTGGGGCCAACGTCCTGACTTTC,CAISSGRVSGANVLTF
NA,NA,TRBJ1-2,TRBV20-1,TGCAGTGCTAGCCAGCGCTATGGCTACACCTTC,CSASQRYGYTF
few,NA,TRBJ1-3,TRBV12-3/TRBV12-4,TGTGCCAGCAGTTTAGGTCCGGGCGCGGGCACCATATATTTT,CASSLGPGAGTIYF
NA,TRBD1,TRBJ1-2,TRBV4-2,TGTGCCAGCAGCCAAGATCGTCCTCAAGCCGGGACAGGATTGAACTATGGCTACACCTTC,CASSQDRPQAGTGLNYGYTF
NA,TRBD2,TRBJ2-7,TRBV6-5,TGTGCCAGCAGTGAGACTAGCGGGAGTTCGTACGAGCAGTACTTC,CASSETSGSSYEQYF
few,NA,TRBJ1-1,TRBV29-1,TGCAGCGTTAAGGGATTGGGAACTGAAGCTTTCTTT,CSVKGLGTEAFF
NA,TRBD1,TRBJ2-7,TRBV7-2,TGTGCCAGCAGCTTTGAGGGACAGGTATCCTACGAGCAGTACTTC,CASSFEGQVSYEQYF
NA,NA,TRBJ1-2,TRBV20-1,TGCAGTGCTCGCTTTAACTATGGCTACACCTTC,CSARFNYGYTF
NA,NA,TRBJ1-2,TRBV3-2,TGTGCCAGCAGCCAAGACTGGCCCCCTGGGGGCTACACCTTC,CASSQDWPPGGYTF